The clone carrying this TCR beta chain was observed once. As yet, its antigen is unknown. This sample is part of a study of CD8+ T cells in alopecia areata. Researchers took lesional scalp punch biopsies and peripheral blood from people who were alopecia areata patients. T lymphocytes (CD4+ and CD8+) were sorted from PBMCs. Study-wide results and caveats: In lesional scalp, particularly from alopecia totalis/universalis, clonality was higher than in normal scalp. Among patients, TCR sharing was less clear than in mice, a difference possibly due in part to HLA diversity in the patient population.

V was trimmed by 1 base and J by 3 bases, leaving 10 bases between them. The CDR3 loop spans 14 amino acids. Looked up from germline, CDR1 is LNHDA and CDR2 is SQIVND (reference sequence). RNA extraction was followed by reverse transcription into cDNA, which acted as the sequencing template. Profiled with immunoSEQ multiplex PCR; TCRdb holds only in-frame clones, not every one. The sample has about 30,000 clones; more than 55% are singletons. The TCR sequence derives from a human donor with alopecia areata. The V and J genes are TRBV19 and TRBJ2-7, with unresolved D. Sample: NKG2D-high CD8+ T cells sorted from blood. CDR3 nucleotides: TGTGCCAGTAGTATAGTTGGCGGCGACTACGAGCAGTACTTC. This translates into CASSIVGGDYEQYF.